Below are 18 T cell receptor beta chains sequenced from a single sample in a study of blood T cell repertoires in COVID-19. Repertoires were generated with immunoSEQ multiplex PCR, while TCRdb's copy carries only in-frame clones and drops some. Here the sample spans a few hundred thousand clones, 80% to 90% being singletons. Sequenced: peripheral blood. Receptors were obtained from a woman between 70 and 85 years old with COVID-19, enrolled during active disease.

This CDR3 reads CASRTSGSSYNEQFF. CDR3 coding DNA: TGTGCCAGCAGGACTAGCGGGAGCTCCTACAATGAGCAGTTCTTC. This chain uses TRBV6-5 with TRBJ2-1; the match to TRBD2 covers 12 bases. CDR1 is MNHEY, CDR2 SVGAGI, per germline. J lost 0 bases, V lost 6 bases, and 0 bases had no gene match. The CDR3 has 15 residues.

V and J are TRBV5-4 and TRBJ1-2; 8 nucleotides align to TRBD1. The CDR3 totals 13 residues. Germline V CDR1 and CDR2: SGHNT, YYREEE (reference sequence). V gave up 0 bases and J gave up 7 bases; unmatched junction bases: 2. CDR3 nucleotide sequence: TGTGCCAGCAGCTTGGTCAGGGGGCTTGGCTACACCTTC. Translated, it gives CASSLVRGLGYTF.

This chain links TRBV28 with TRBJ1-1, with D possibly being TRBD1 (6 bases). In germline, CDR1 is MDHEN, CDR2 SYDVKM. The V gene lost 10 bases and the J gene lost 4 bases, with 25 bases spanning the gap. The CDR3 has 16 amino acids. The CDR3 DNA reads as TGTGCCACCCAATCTAAAATCACCGGACAGCTCACTGAAGCTTTCTTT. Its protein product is CATQSKITGQLTEAFF.

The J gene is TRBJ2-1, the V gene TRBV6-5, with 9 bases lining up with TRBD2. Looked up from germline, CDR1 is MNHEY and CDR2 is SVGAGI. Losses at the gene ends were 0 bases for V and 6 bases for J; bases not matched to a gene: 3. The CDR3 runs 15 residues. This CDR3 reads CASSYSAGGINEQFF. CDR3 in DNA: TGTGCCAGCAGTTACTCGGCGGGGGGGATCAATGAGCAGTTCTTC.

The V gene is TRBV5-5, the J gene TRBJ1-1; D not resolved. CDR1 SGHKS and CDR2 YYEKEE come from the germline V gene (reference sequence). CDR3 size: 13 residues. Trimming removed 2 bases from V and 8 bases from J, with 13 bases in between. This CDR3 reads CASSFSIFLEAFF. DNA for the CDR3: TGTGCCAGCAGCTTTTCTATTTTTTTAGAAGCTTTCTTT.

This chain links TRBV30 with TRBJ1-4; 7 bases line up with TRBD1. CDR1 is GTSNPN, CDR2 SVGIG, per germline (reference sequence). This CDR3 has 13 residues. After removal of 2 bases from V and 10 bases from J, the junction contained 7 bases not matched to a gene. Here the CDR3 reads CAWSPTGLGKLFF. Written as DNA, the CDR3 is TGTGCCTGGAGTCCGACAGGGCTTGGAAAACTGTTTTTT.

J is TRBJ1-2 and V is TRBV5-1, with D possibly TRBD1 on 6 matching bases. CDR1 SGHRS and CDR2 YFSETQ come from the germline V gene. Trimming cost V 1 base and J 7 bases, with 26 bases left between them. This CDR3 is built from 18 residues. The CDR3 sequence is CASSLNTETKQGGSGYTF. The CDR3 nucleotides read TGCGCCAGCAGCTTGAATACAGAAACTAAACAGGGCGGCTCTGGCTACACCTTC.

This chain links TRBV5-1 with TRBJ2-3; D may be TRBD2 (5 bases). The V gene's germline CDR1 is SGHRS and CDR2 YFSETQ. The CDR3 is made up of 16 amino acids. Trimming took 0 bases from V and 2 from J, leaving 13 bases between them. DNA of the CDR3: TGCGCCAGCAGCTTGGCCAAGGACTTAGCCACAGATACGCAGTATTTT. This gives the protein CASSLAKDLATDTQYF.

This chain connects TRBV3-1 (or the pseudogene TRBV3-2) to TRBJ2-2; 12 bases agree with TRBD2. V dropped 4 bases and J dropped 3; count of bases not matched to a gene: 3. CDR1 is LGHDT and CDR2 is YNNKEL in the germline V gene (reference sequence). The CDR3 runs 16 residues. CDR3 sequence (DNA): TGTGCCAGCAGCCTCGGACTAGCGGGATACACCGGGGAGCTGTTTTTT. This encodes CASSLGLAGYTGELFF.

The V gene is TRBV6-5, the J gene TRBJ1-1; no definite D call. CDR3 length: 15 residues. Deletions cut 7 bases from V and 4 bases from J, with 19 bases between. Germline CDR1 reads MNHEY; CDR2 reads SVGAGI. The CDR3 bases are TGTGCCAGCACCACCGCGAGGGAGGGAGGCACTGAAGCTTTCTTT. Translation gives CASTTAREGGTEAFF.

CDR3 protein: CASSARLMNVNTEAFF. Written as DNA, the CDR3 is TGTGCCAGCAGTGCCCGACTGATGAACGTGAACACTGAAGCTTTCTTT. J is TRBJ1-1 and V is TRBV6-1, with D uncertain. The V and J ends lost 4 bases and 0 bases respectively, with 15 bases between them. Germline V CDR1 and CDR2: MNHNS, SASEGT. The CDR3 is made up of 16 amino acids.

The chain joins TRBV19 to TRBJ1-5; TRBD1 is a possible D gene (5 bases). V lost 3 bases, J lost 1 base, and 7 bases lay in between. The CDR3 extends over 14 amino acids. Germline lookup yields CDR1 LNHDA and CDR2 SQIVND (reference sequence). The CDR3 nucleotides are TGTGCCAGTAGTATGGGGGGGAGCAATCAGCCCCAGCATTTT. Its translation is CASSMGGSNQPQHF. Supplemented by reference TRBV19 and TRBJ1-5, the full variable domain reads DGGITQSPKYLFRKEGQNVTLSCEQNLNHDAMYWYRQDPGQGLRLIYYSQIVNDFQKGDIAEGYSVSREKKESFPLTVTSAQKNPTAFYLCASSMGGSNQPQHFGDGTRLSIL.

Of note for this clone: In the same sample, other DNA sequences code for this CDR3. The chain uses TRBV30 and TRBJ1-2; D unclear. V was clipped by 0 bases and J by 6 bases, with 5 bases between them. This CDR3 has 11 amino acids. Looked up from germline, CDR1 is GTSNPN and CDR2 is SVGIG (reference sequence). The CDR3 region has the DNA TGTGCCTGGAGTGTGAGGGATGGCTACACCTTC. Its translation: CAWSVRDGYTF.

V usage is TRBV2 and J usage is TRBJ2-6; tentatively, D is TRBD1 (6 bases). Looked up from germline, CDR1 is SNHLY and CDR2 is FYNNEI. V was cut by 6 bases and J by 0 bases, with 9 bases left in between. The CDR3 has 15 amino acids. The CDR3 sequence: CASSLGGSGANVLTF. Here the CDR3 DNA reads TGTGCCAGCAGCTTAGGGGGCTCTGGGGCCAACGTCCTGACTTTC. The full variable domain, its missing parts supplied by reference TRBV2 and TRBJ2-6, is EPEVTQTPSHQVTQMGQEVILRCVPISNHLYFYWYRQILGQKVEFLVSFYNNEISEKSEIFDDQFSVERPDGSNFTLKIRSTKLEDSAMYFCASSLGGSGANVLTFGAGSRLTVL.

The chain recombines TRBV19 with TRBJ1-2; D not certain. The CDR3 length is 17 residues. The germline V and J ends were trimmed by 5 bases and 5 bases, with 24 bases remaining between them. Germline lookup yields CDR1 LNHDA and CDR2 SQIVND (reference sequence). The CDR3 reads CASSPQTGYFKSYGYTF. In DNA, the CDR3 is TGTGCCAGTAGTCCCCAAACGGGATACTTTAAATCATATGGCTACACCTTC.

The CDR3: CAWSQPRTGGKETQYF. CDR3 DNA sequence: TGTGCCTGGAGTCAACCCCGGACAGGGGGTAAGGAGACCCAGTACTTC. The chain uses TRBV30 and TRBJ2-5; TRBD1 agrees at 10 bases. There are 16 residues in the CDR3. The V segment lost 2 bases and the J segment 5 bases; nucleotides outside the gene matches: 11. Germline V CDR1 and CDR2: GTSNPN, SVGIG (reference sequence).

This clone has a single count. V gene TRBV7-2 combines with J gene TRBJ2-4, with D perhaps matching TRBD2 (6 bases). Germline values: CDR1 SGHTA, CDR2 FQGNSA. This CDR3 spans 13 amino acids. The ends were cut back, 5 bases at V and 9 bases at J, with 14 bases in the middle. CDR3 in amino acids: CASSRPGSGIQYF. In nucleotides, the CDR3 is TGTGCCAGCAGCCGGCCCGGGAGTGGCATTCAGTACTTC.

CDR3 amino acids: CASKPQAGGRNEQFF. The DNA of the CDR3 is TGCGCCAGCAAACCCCAAGCGGGAGGGCGAAATGAGCAGTTCTTC. J is TRBJ2-1 and V is TRBV4-1; 10 nucleotides line up with TRBD2. The CDR3 extends over 15 amino acids. V lost 7 bases and J lost 7; bases outside the gene matches: 10. Germline V lookup: CDR1 MGHRA, CDR2 YSYEKL.